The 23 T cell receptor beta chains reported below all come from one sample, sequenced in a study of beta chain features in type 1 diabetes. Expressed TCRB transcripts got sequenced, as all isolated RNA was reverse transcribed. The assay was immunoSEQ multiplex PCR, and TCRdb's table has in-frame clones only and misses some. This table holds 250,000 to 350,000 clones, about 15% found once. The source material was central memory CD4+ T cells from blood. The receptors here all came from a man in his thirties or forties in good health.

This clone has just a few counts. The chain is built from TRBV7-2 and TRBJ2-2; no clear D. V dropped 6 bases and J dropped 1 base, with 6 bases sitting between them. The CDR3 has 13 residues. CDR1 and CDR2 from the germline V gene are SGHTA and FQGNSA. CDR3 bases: TGTGCCAGCAGAACAATGAACACCGGGGAGCTGTTTTTT. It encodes CASRTMNTGELFF.

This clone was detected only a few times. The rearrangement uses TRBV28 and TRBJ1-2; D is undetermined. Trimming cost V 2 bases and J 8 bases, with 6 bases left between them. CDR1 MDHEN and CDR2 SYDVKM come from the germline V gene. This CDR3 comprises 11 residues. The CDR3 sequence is CASSLAGGYTF. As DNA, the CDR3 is TGTGCCAGCAGTTTAGCCGGGGGCTACACCTTC.

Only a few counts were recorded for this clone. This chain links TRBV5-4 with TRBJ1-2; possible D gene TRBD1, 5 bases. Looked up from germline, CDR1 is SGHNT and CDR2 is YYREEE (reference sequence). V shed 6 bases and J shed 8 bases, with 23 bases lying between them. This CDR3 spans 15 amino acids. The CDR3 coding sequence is TGTGCCAGCACCGAGGGGTGGGGGGACCAGTCCGGCTACACCTTC. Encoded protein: CASTEGWGDQSGYTF.

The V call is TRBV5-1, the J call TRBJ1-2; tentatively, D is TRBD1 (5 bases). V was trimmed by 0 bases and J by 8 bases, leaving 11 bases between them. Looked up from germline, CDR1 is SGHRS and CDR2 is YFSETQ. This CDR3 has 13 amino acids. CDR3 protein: CASSLVQAEGYTF. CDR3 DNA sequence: TGCGCCAGCAGCTTGGTACAGGCAGAGGGCTACACCTTC. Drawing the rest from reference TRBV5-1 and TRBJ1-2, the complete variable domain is KAGVTQTPRYLIKTRGQQVTLSCSPISGHRSVSWYQQTPGQGLQFLFEYFSETQRNKGNFPGRFSGRQFSNSRSEMNVSTLELGDSALYLCASSLVQAEGYTFGSGTRLTVV.

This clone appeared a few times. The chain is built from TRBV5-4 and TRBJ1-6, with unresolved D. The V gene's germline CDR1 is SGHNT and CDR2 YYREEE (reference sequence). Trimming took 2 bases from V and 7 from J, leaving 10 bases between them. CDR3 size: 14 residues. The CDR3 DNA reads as TGTGCCAGCAGCTTAACCCCCTCAAATTCACCCCTCCACTTT. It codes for CASSLTPSNSPLHF.

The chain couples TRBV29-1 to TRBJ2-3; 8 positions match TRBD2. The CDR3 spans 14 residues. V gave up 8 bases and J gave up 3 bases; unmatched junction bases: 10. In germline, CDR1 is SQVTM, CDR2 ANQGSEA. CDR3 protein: CSTLAGWETDTQYF. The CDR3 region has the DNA TGCAGCACCTTAGCGGGGTGGGAGACAGATACGCAGTATTTT.

The CDR3: CARNRDRYEDEQFF. The DNA of the CDR3 is TGTGCCAGGAACCGGGACCGATACGAGGATGAGCAGTTCTTC. The chain combines TRBV6-4 with TRBJ2-1; D might be TRBD1 or TRBD2, each matching 5 bases. CDR3 length: 14 residues. V was pared by 9 bases and J by 8 bases, with 20 bases between. Germline V gene data show CDR1 as MRHNA and CDR2 as SNTAGT.

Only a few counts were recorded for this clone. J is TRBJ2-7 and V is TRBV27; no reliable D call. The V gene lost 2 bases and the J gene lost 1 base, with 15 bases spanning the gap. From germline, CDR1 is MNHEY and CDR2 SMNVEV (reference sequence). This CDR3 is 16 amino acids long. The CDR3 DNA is TGTGCCAGCAGTTTAGTTGGATTCACTGATTCCTACGAGCAGTACTTC. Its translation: CASSLVGFTDSYEQYF.

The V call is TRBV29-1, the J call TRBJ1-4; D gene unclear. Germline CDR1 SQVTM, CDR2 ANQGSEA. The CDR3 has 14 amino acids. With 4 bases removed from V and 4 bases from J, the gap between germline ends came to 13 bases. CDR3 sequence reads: CSVGPGGGNEKLFF. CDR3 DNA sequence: TGCAGCGTTGGGCCCGGAGGTGGTAATGAAAAACTGTTTTTT.

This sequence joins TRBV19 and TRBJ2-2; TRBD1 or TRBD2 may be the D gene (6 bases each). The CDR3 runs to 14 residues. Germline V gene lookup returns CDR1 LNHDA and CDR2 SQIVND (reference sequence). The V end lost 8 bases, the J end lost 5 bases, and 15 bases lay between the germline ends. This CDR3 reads CASLVQGRTGELFF. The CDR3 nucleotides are TGTGCCAGTCTCGTCCAGGGGAGGACCGGGGAGCTGTTTTTT.

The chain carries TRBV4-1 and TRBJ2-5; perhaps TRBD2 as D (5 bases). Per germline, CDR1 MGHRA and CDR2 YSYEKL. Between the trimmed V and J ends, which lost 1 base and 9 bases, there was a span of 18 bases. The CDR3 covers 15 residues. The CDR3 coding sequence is TGCGCCAGCAGCCAAGCACTCGAGGGCCAACCGGCCCAGTACTTC. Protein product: CASSQALEGQPAQYF.

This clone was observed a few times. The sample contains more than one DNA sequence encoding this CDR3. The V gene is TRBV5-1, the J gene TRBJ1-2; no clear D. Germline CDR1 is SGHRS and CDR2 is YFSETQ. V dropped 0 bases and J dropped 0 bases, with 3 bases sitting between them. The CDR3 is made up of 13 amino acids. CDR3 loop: CASSLGTNYGYTF. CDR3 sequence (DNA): TGCGCCAGCAGCTTGGGGACTAACTATGGCTACACCTTC.

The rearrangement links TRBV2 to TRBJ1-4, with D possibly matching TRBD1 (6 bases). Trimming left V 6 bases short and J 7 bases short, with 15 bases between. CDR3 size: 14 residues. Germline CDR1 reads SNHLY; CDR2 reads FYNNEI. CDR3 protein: CASRRGGVSEKLFF. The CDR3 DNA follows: TGTGCCAGCAGAAGGGGGGGGGTCAGTGAAAAACTGTTTTTT.

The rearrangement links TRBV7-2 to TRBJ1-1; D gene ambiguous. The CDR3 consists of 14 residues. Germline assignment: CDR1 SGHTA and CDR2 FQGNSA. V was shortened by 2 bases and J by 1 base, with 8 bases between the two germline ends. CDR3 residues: CASSLSMGNTEAFF. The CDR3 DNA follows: TGTGCCAGCAGCTTATCAATGGGGAACACTGAAGCTTTCTTT.

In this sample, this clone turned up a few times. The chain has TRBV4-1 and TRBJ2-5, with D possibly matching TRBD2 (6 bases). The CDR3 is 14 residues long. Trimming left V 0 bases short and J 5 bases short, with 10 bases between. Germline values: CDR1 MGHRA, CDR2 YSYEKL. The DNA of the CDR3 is TGCGCCAGCAGCCAAGATCCAGGGAGGGAGACCCAGTACTTC. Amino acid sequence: CASSQDPGRETQYF.

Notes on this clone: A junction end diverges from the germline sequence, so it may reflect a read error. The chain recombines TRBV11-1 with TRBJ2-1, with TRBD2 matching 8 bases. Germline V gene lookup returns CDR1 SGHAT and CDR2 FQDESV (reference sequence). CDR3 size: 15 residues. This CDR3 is CASSLEASGPGLWVF. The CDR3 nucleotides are TGTGCCAGCAGCTTAGAAGCTAGCGGGCCGGGATTATGGGTCTTC.

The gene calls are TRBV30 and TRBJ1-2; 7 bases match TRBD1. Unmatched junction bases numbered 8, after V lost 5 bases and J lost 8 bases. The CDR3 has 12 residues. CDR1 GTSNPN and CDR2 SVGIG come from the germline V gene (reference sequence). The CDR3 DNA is TGTGCCTGGGACACGAGGGGGCTGGGCTACACCTTC. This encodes CAWDTRGLGYTF.

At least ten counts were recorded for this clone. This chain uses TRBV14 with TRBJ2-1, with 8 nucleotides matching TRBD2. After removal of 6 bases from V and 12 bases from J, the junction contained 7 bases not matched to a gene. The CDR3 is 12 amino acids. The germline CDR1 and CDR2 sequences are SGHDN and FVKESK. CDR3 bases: TGTGCCAGCAGTTTACAGCGGGAGTGGCAGTTCTTC. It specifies CASSLQREWQFF.

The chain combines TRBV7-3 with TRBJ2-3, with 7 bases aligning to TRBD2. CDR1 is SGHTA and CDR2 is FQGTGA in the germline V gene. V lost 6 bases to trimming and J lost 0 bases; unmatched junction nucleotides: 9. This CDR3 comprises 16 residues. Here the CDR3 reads CASRRLANTSTDTQYF. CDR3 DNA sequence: TGTGCCAGCAGAAGACTAGCCAATACTAGCACAGATACGCAGTATTTT.

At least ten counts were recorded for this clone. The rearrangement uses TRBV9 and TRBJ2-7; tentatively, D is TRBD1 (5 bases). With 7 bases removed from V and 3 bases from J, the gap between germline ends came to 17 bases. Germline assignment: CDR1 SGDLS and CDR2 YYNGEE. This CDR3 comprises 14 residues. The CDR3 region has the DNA TGTGCCAGCCTCTCGACAGCTCTTGACTACGAGCAGTACGTC. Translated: CASLSTALDYEQYV.

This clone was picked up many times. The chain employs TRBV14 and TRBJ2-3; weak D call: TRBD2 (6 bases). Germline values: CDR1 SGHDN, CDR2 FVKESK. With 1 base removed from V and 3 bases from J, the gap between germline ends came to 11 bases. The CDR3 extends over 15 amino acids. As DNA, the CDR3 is TGTGCCAGCAGCCAAGGTACGGGAGTGACAGATACGCAGTATTTT. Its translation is CASSQGTGVTDTQYF.

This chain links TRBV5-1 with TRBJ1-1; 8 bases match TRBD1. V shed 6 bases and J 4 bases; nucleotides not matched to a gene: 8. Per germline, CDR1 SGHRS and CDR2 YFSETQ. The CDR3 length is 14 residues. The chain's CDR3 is CASTPNTGGTEAFF. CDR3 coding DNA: TGCGCCAGCACCCCAAATACAGGGGGCACTGAAGCTTTCTTT. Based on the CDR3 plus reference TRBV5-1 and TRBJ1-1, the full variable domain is KAGVTQTPRYLIKTRGQQVTLSCSPISGHRSVSWYQQTPGQGLQFLFEYFSETQRNKGNFPGRFSGRQFSNSRSEMNVSTLELGDSALYLCASTPNTGGTEAFFGQGTRLTVV.

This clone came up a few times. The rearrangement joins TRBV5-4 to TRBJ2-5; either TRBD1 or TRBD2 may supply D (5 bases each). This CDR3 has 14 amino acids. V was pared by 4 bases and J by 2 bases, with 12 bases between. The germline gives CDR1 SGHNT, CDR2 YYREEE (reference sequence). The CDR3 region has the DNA TGTGCCAGCAGCCCTGGGGGAAATCAAGAGACCCAGTACTTC. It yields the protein CASSPGGNQETQYF.